Each of the 27 T cell receptor beta chains below was sequenced from the same sample in a study of CD4 T cells in relation to SARS-CoV-2 and coronaviruses. For these receptors, no antigen is known. Sequencing used immunoSEQ multiplex PCR; TCRdb keeps in-frame clones, though not all of them. The repertoire has almost 30,000 clones, 76% of them found once; the top ten carry about 15%. The unexposed donors gave CD4+ T cells in about 2010-2019, prior to COVID-19. CD4+ T cells were isolated from the cells after 10 days of culture. Sequencing input: CD4+ T cells from PBMCs, cultured in vitro. All receptors come from a human donor in good health.

This clone occurred a few times. The chain recombines TRBV7-8 with TRBJ2-7; a possible D gene is TRBD1 (6 bases). Germline V gene lookup returns CDR1 SGHVS and CDR2 FQNEAQ. V lost 4 bases and J 2 bases, leaving 9 bases between the germline ends. This CDR3 has 13 amino acids. The CDR3 nucleotides read TGTGCCAGCAGCTACCGACAGGCCTACGAGCAGTACTTC. It is translated as CASSYRQAYEQYF.

J is TRBJ2-7 and V is TRBV6-5; D assignment may be TRBD1 or TRBD2 (5 bases each). This CDR3 is built from 14 residues. Germline values: CDR1 MNHEY, CDR2 SVGAGI. V was clipped by 5 bases and J by 5 bases, with 16 bases between them. The CDR3 spells CASSPLGGSHEQYF. As DNA, the CDR3 is TGTGCCAGCAGTCCACTTGGGGGAAGCCACGAGCAGTACTTC.

V is TRBV11-3 and J is TRBJ2-5, with D possibly TRBD1 on 5 matching bases. CDR3 length: 15 residues. The V end was cut by 1 base, the J end by 5 bases, with 14 bases between. Germline lookup yields CDR1 SGHNT and CDR2 YENEEA. The CDR3 loop is CASSLVGAVGETQYF. CDR3 bases: TGTGCCAGCAGCTTAGTAGGGGCAGTTGGGGAGACCCAGTACTTC.

J is TRBJ2-5 and V is TRBV4-3; 12 bases are shared with TRBD2. The CDR3 loop spans 15 amino acids. Germline assignment: CDR1 LGHNA and CDR2 YSLEER. With V trimmed by 5 bases and J by 1 base, 2 bases remained unmatched. The CDR3 DNA is TGCGCCAGCAGCTCACTAGCGGGGGGCCAAGAGACCCAGTACTTC. It yields the protein CASSSLAGGQETQYF.

V is TRBV19 and J is TRBJ2-5, with D tentatively TRBD2 (6 bases). The CDR3 is made up of 13 amino acids. Germline CDR1 LNHDA, CDR2 SQIVND (reference sequence). V lost 10 bases and J lost 2, with 14 bases in between. This CDR3 reads CATAGLGQETQYF. As DNA, the CDR3 is TGTGCCACCGCGGGGCTAGGGCAAGAGACCCAGTACTTC. The full variable domain, its missing parts supplied by reference TRBV19 and TRBJ2-5, is DGGITQSPKYLFRKEGQNVTLSCEQNLNHDAMYWYRQDPGQGLRLIYYSQIVNDFQKGDIAEGYSVSREKKESFPLTVTSAQKNPTAFYLCATAGLGQETQYFGPGTRLLVL.

This chain links TRBV2 with TRBJ2-3, with D perhaps TRBD2 (6 bases). The germline V and J ends were trimmed by 1 base and 0 bases, with 11 bases remaining between them. The CDR3 runs 16 residues. The germline V gene encodes CDR1 SNHLY and CDR2 FYNNEI. The CDR3 region has the DNA TGTGCCAGCAGTGAAGTGGGCGGGGTTAGCACAGATACGCAGTATTTT. Translated: CASSEVGGVSTDTQYF.

This rearrangement joins TRBV5-8 to TRBJ1-2; D not resolved. This CDR3 is 17 amino acids long. V shed 4 bases and J shed 5 bases, with 24 bases lying between them. In germline, CDR1 is SGHTS, CDR2 YDEGEE. CDR3 nucleotide sequence: TGTGCCAGCAGCCCGGATTTTGGAACCTCTAATCGGTATGGCTACACCTTC. This codes for CASSPDFGTSNRYGYTF.

V and J are TRBV7-6 and TRBJ1-6, with D possibly matching TRBD1 (5 bases). Trimming shortened V by 2 bases and J by 10 bases, and 15 bases separated the two germline ends. This CDR3 is built from 15 residues. Germline assignment: CDR1 SGHVS and CDR2 FNYEAQ. This CDR3 is CASSLFGDVESPLHF. CDR3 in DNA: TGTGCCAGCAGCTTATTCGGGGACGTCGAATCACCCCTCCACTTT.

The rearrangement joins TRBV4-3 to TRBJ2-5; 9 nucleotides align to TRBD2. The CDR3 contains 15 residues. Germline CDR1 LGHNA, CDR2 YSLEER. Trimming took 4 bases from V and 5 from J; bases not matched to a gene: 8. CDR3 DNA: TGCGCCAGCAGCCTGTACCTAGCGGGGAGGGAGACCCAGTACTTC. Amino acids: CASSLYLAGRETQYF.

This clone occurred a few times. The chain has TRBV18 and TRBJ1-5; 8 bases align to TRBD1. The length of the CDR3 is 14 residues. J lost 6 bases, V lost 3 bases, and 4 bases had no gene match. Germline V gene data show CDR1 as KGHSH and CDR2 as LQKENI. CDR3 nucleotides: TGTGCCAGCTCACCCACAGGGGGGGGTCAGCCCCAGCATTTT. This codes for CASSPTGGGQPQHF.

The J gene is TRBJ2-1, the V gene TRBV30, with a possible D match to TRBD2 (6 bases). The CDR3 is 12 amino acids. Germline-derived CDR1 and CDR2 are GTSNPN and SVGIG (reference sequence). V shed 5 bases and J shed 9 bases, with 14 bases lying between them. The CDR3 sequence: CAWAGLGGEQFF. The CDR3, as DNA: TGTGCCTGGGCTGGGTTGGGGGGTGAGCAGTTCTTC.

This chain links TRBV4-3 with TRBJ2-3; D is possibly TRBD1 (8 bases). V dropped 2 bases and J dropped 2 bases, with 14 bases sitting between them. The CDR3 contains 16 residues. Germline CDR1 and CDR2: LGHNA and YSLEER. DNA for the CDR3: TGCGCCAGCAGCCAATGGGGGGGACAGGACACAGATACGCAGTATTTT. Amino acids: CASSQWGGQDTDTQYF.

This sequence joins TRBV29-1 and TRBJ2-1; tentatively, D is TRBD1 (5 bases). CDR3 length: 17 amino acids. V was trimmed by 5 bases and J by 0 bases, leaving 20 bases between them. Germline assignment: CDR1 SQVTM and CDR2 ANQGSEA. CDR3 in amino acids: CSVRTTFGASSYNEQFF. Written as DNA, the CDR3 is TGCAGCGTTCGTACTACCTTTGGGGCGAGCTCCTACAATGAGCAGTTCTTC.

The chain couples TRBV19 to TRBJ2-2, with TRBD1 matching 8 bases. This CDR3 is built from 15 residues. CDR1 is LNHDA and CDR2 is SQIVND in the germline V gene (reference sequence). Germline trimming cut 10 bases from V and 4 bases from J; bases unmatched to any gene: 11. The CDR3 here is CATSTRDRTTGELFF. In nucleotides, the CDR3 is TGTGCCACCAGTACCAGGGACAGGACCACCGGGGAGCTGTTTTTT.

This clone has just a few counts. This rearrangement joins TRBV18 to TRBJ2-6; D is perhaps TRBD1 or TRBD2 (7 bases each). This CDR3 comprises 19 residues. Looked up from germline, CDR1 is KGHSH and CDR2 is LQKENI. Trimming removed 2 bases at V and 0 bases at J, with 17 bases between. The CDR3 sequence: CASSPRARGGFSGANVLTF. In DNA, the CDR3 is TGTGCCAGCTCACCAAGAGCCAGGGGGGGTTTCTCTGGGGCCAACGTCCTGACTTTC.

The gene calls are TRBV4-2 and TRBJ2-5, with 10 bases identical to TRBD2. The CDR3 consists of 16 residues. CDR1 LGHNA and CDR2 YNFKEQ come from the germline V gene. J was trimmed by 5 bases and V by 4 bases; bases with no gene match: 10. As DNA, the CDR3 is TGTGCCAGCAGCCCCGGGGTAGCGGGAGGTGTGGAGACCCAGTACTTC. Its protein product is CASSPGVAGGVETQYF.

This chain links TRBV6-5 with TRBJ2-1; 11 bases map to TRBD2. V lost 9 bases, J lost 5 bases, and 6 bases stayed unmatched. The V gene's germline CDR1 is MNHEY and CDR2 SVGAGI. CDR3 size: 14 residues. The CDR3 loop reads CASKLAGGHNEQFF. CDR3 nucleotide sequence: TGTGCCAGTAAGCTAGCGGGGGGTCACAATGAGCAGTTCTTC.

The chain joins TRBV19 to TRBJ1-2; tentative D call: TRBD1 (5 bases). The CDR3 contains 14 residues. Germline V gene sequence: CDR1 LNHDA, CDR2 SQIVND (reference sequence). The V end was cut by 1 base, the J end by 2 bases, with 8 bases between. CDR3 nucleotides: TGTGCCAGTAGTATAGCTGACAGCAACTATGGCTACACCTTC. It codes for CASSIADSNYGYTF.

The genes are TRBV6-2 or TRBV6-3 and TRBJ2-3; D remains unclear. The CDR3 has 17 residues. Per germline, CDR1 MNHEY and CDR2 SVGEGT. Trimming left V 0 bases short and J 2 bases short, with 15 bases between. The CDR3 DNA reads TGTGCCAGCAGTTACTCAGGGCTTACCTTCACCACAGATACGCAGTATTTT. It yields the protein CASSYSGLTFTTDTQYF.

The V gene is TRBV7-2, the J gene TRBJ2-1; D is uncertain. V dropped 1 base and J dropped 0 bases, with 7 bases sitting between them. From germline, CDR1 is SGHTA and CDR2 FQGNSA. The CDR3 runs 15 residues. CDR3 protein: CASSLVKGSYNEQFF. The CDR3 nucleotides read TGTGCCAGCAGCTTAGTTAAGGGCTCCTACAATGAGCAGTTCTTC. The full variable domain, completed using reference TRBV7-2 and TRBJ2-1, is GAGVSQSPSNKVTEKGKDVELRCDPISGHTALYWYRQSLGQGLEFLIYFQGNSAPDKSGLPSDRFSAERTGGSVSTLTIQRTQQEDSAVYLCASSLVKGSYNEQFFGPGTRLTVL.

V and J are TRBV19 and TRBJ1-3; D unresolved. The CDR3 contains 17 residues. Germline V gene data show CDR1 as LNHDA and CDR2 as SQIVND (reference sequence). Trimming cost V 5 bases and J 0 bases, with 17 bases left between them. The CDR3 bases are TGTGCCAGTAGTCCACCTTGGGATGGAGACTCTGGAAACACCATATATTTT. Translation: CASSPPWDGDSGNTIYF.

This chain connects TRBV11-2 to TRBJ2-3, with 9 nucleotides matching TRBD1. The germline V gene encodes CDR1 SGHAT and CDR2 FQNNGV. The CDR3 is made up of 18 amino acids. The V gene end was trimmed by 1 base and the J gene end by 3 bases; junction bases not matched to a gene: 11. The CDR3 is CASSLVPYTGGGTDTQYF. For the CDR3, the DNA is TGTGCCAGCAGCTTAGTACCCTATACAGGGGGCGGAACAGATACGCAGTATTTT. Supplemented by reference TRBV11-2 and TRBJ2-3, the full variable domain reads EAGVAQSPRYKIIEKRQSVAFWCNPISGHATLYWYQQILGQGPKLLIQFQNNGVVDDSQLPKDRFSAERLKGVDSTLKIQPAKLEDSAVYLCASSLVPYTGGGTDTQYFGPGTRLTVL.

The chain recombines TRBV10-3 with TRBJ1-4, with a weak D call TRBD1 (5 bases). The CDR3 has 14 amino acids. The ends were cut back, 2 bases at V and 8 bases at J, with 12 bases in the middle. The germline V gene encodes CDR1 ENHRY and CDR2 SYGVKD. The CDR3 loop is CAISEGRGREKLFF. The CDR3 nucleotides are TGTGCCATCAGTGAGGGTAGGGGACGGGAAAAACTGTTTTTT.

A few counts support this clone. This CDR3 reads CSAPGGDRAFF. CDR3 bases: TGCAGTGCTCCCGGCGGGGATCGAGCTTTCTTT. This chain links TRBV20-1 with TRBJ1-1; no clear D. The ends were cut back, 5 bases at V and 10 bases at J, with 14 bases in the middle. Germline V gene data show CDR1 as DFQATT and CDR2 as SNEGSKA (reference sequence). CDR3 length: 11 residues.

The chain has TRBV18 and TRBJ1-4; no clear D. Between the trimmed V and J ends, which lost 0 bases and 8 bases, there was a span of 7 bases. CDR3 size: 13 residues. Germline V gene lookup returns CDR1 KGHSH and CDR2 LQKENI. In DNA form, the CDR3 reads TGTGCCAGCTCACCACCAAGCAGGGAAAAACTGTTTTTT. It is translated as CASSPPSREKLFF.

This clone showed up just a few times. The chain combines TRBV7-9 with TRBJ1-5; D unclear. The CDR3 extends over 12 amino acids. V lost 5 bases and J 3 bases, leaving 5 bases between the germline ends. In germline, CDR1 is SEHNR, CDR2 FQNEAQ (reference sequence). The CDR3 sequence: CASSRTNQPQHF. CDR3 coding DNA: TGTGCCAGCAGCCGTACCAATCAGCCCCAGCATTTT. Looking up the rest from reference TRBV7-9 and TRBJ1-5 gives the full variable domain: DTGVSQNPRHKITKRGQNVTFRCDPISEHNRLYWYRQTLGQGPEFLTYFQNEAQLEKSRLLSDRFSAERPKGSFSTLEIQRTEQGDSAMYLCASSRTNQPQHFGDGTRLSIL.

V usage is TRBV7-8 and J usage is TRBJ2-6, with 11 bases fitting TRBD2. The CDR3 covers 17 residues. With V trimmed by 5 bases and J by 0 bases, 3 bases remained unmatched. Germline V gene sequence: CDR1 SGHVS, CDR2 FQNEAQ. This CDR3 reads CASSISGGVSGANVLTF. The CDR3 DNA is TGTGCCAGCAGCATTAGCGGGGGGGTCTCTGGGGCCAACGTCCTGACTTTC.